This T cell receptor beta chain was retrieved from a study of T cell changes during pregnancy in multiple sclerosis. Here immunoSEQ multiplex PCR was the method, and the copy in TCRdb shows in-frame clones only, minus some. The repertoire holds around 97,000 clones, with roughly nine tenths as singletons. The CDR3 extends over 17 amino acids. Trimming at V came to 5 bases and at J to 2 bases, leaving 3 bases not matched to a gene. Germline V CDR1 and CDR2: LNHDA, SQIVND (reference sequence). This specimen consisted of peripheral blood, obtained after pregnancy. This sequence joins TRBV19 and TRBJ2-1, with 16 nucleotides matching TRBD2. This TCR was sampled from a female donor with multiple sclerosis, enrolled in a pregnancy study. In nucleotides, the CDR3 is TGTGCCAGTAGTGAGGGACTAGCGGGAGGGACCTACAATGAGCAGTTCTTC. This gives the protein CASSEGLAGGTYNEQFF.